The 19 T cell receptor beta chains reported below all come from one sample, sequenced in a study of T cell repertoires in cytomegalovirus infection. These receptors are not linked to any known antigen. TCRdb redid the calling of the reads with MiXCR, one entry per CDR3 protein. The data show 200,000 or so distinct CDR3 sequences, about 40% seen once. The sequenced sample was CD8+ T cells from cultured PBMCs, obtained from culture after CMV antigen stimulation. These receptors came from a human donor in good health (CMV status not recorded). Some clones in this sample may be carry-over from other donors' samples.

In its sample, this clonotype was seen many times. The chain carries TRBV20-1 and TRBJ2-5; 8 bases map to TRBD2. The CDR3 totals 14 residues. After removal of 3 bases from V and 3 bases from J, the junction contained 6 bases not matched to a gene. In germline, CDR1 is DFQATT, CDR2 SNEGSKA (reference sequence). The chain's CDR3 is CSASGSGEKETQYF. The CDR3 region has the DNA TGCAGTGCTAGCGGTAGCGGGGAAAAAGAGACCCAGTACTTC.

V is TRBV11-2 and J is TRBJ2-7, with a weak D call TRBD2 (6 bases). The germline CDR1 and CDR2 sequences are SGHAT and FQNNGV. The CDR3 is made up of 14 amino acids. V was trimmed by 5 bases and J by 5 bases, leaving 16 bases between them. Here the CDR3 reads CASSPTGLEDEQYF. The CDR3, as DNA: TGTGCCAGCAGCCCTACGGGACTTGAGGACGAGCAGTACTTC.

The chain has TRBV6-8 and TRBJ2-7; D is uncertain. V dropped 0 bases and J dropped 7 bases, with 13 bases sitting between them. The CDR3 is made up of 14 amino acids. The germline V gene encodes CDR1 MNHGY and CDR2 SAAAGT. The CDR3 here is CASSYSNAQTEQYF. The CDR3 region has the DNA TGTGCCAGCAGTTACTCGAACGCACAGACAGAGCAGTACTTC.

The V gene is TRBV9, the J gene TRBJ1-1; D remains unclear. Trimming stripped 3 bases from V and 5 bases from J, with 11 bases between. Germline V gene lookup returns CDR1 SGDLS and CDR2 YYNGEE. The CDR3 is made up of 13 amino acids. The CDR3 is CASSEARETEAFF. CDR3 in DNA: TGTGCCAGCAGCGAAGCTAGGGAGACTGAAGCTTTCTTT.

V usage is TRBV19 and J usage is TRBJ1-5; the D gene is possibly TRBD1 (5 bases). CDR1 LNHDA and CDR2 SQIVND come from the germline V gene (reference sequence). Deletions cut 6 bases from V and 7 bases from J, with 16 bases between. This CDR3 has 14 residues. CDR3 sequence reads: CASRAGAINQPQHF. CDR3 in DNA: TGTGCCAGTAGAGCCGGGGCCATCAACCAGCCCCAGCATTTT.

Comment on this clonotype: It may be a read error: a sequence one base away is much more abundant. The J gene is TRBJ2-7, the V gene TRBV11-2; D is undetermined. V lost 0 bases and J lost 3, with 3 bases in between. Germline V gene lookup returns CDR1 SGHAT and CDR2 FQNNGV. This CDR3 is 12 amino acids long. The CDR3 coding sequence is TGTGCCAGCAGCTTAGATATCTACGAGCAGTACTTC. Translation: CASSLDIYEQYF. Supplemented by reference TRBV11-2 and TRBJ2-7, the full variable domain reads EAGVAQSPRYKIIEKRQSVAFWCNPISGHATLYWYQQILGQGPKLLIQFQNNGVVDDSQLPKDRFSAERLKGVDSTLKIQPAKLEDSAVYLCASSLDIYEQYFGPGTRLTVT.

In this sample, this clonotype turned up a few times. The chain joins TRBV7-9 to TRBJ2-3; 8 positions agree with TRBD1. V shed 4 bases and J 0 bases; nucleotides not matched to a gene: 3. CDR1 and CDR2 (germline): SEHNR, FQNEAQ (reference sequence). The CDR3 is 15 residues long. DNA for the CDR3: TGTGCCAGCAGCTACCGACAGGGGAGCACAGATACGCAGTATTTT. This sequence encodes CASSYRQGSTDTQYF. The complete variable domain, with remaining parts taken from reference TRBV7-9 and TRBJ2-3, reads DTGVSQNPRHKITKRGQNVTFRCDPISEHNRLYWYRQTLGQGPEFLTYFQNEAQLEKSRLLSDRFSAERPKGSFSTLEIQRTEQGDSAMYLCASSYRQGSTDTQYFGPGTRLTVL.

This chain links TRBV19 with TRBJ1-5; D is perhaps TRBD1 (6 bases). Germline CDR1 LNHDA, CDR2 SQIVND (reference sequence). V was trimmed by 7 bases and J by 6 bases, leaving 19 bases between them. The CDR3 runs to 15 residues. CDR3: CASTTRGGLGQPQHF. The CDR3 coding sequence is TGTGCCAGTACCACAAGAGGGGGGTTGGGTCAGCCCCAGCATTTT. The full variable domain, with the rest looked up from reference TRBV19 and TRBJ1-5, is DGGITQSPKYLFRKEGQNVTLSCEQNLNHDAMYWYRQDPGQGLRLIYYSQIVNDFQKGDIAEGYSVSREKKESFPLTVTSAQKNPTAFYLCASTTRGGLGQPQHFGDGTRLSIL.

This clonotype has at least ten counts. The chain couples TRBV7-6 to TRBJ2-7; the D gene is possibly TRBD1 (6 bases). From germline, CDR1 is SGHVS and CDR2 FNYEAQ. Trimming shortened V by 4 bases and J by 1 base, and 14 bases separated the two germline ends. CDR3 size: 15 residues. CDR3: CASSSVEDSSYEQYF. The CDR3, as DNA: TGTGCCAGCAGCTCCGTGGAGGACAGTTCCTACGAGCAGTACTTC.

This clonotype was counted only a few times. The chain's CDR3 is CASSFSGQTETQYF. The CDR3 DNA follows: TGTGCCAGCAGCTTTTCCGGACAGACTGAGACCCAGTACTTC. The gene calls are TRBV7-6 and TRBJ2-5; maybe TRBD1 (6 bases). V shed 3 bases and J shed 5 bases, with 13 bases lying between them. CDR1 and CDR2 from the germline V gene are SGHVS and FNYEAQ. This CDR3 contains 14 residues.

This chain joins TRBV24-1 and TRBJ2-2, with D possibly matching TRBD1 (6 bases). V shed 1 base and J shed 6 bases, with 8 bases lying between them. The CDR3 covers 14 residues. Germline V gene data show CDR1 as KGHDR and CDR2 as SFDVKD. CDR3 protein: CATSDFYRAGELFF. In DNA, the CDR3 is TGTGCCACCAGTGATTTTTACAGGGCCGGGGAGCTGTTTTTT.

This chain connects TRBV6-1 to TRBJ2-7, with D maybe TRBD1 (6 bases). The CDR3 extends over 13 amino acids. V gave up 7 bases and J gave up 0 bases, with 10 bases separating them. Per the germline V gene, CDR1 is MNHNS and CDR2 is SASEGT. CDR3 in DNA: TGTGCCAGCACGACAGGCTTCTCCTACGAGCAGTACTTC. This translates into CASTTGFSYEQYF.

This chain joins TRBV6-6 and TRBJ1-2, with D possibly matching TRBD1 (5 bases). Trimming removed 7 bases from V and 2 bases from J, with 17 bases in between. The CDR3 runs 15 residues. CDR1 MNHNY and CDR2 SVGAGI come from the germline V gene (reference sequence). CDR3 DNA sequence: TGTGCCAGCACGCGGGACGGTTTAGCAAACTATGGCTACACCTTC. This encodes CASTRDGLANYGYTF.

V gene TRBV7-2 combines with J gene TRBJ2-1; D perhaps matches TRBD2 (6 bases). Per germline, CDR1 SGHTA and CDR2 FQGNSA. Trimming removed 4 bases at V and 6 bases at J, with 13 bases between. The CDR3 is 14 residues long. CDR3 in amino acids: CASSYLLGGNEQFF. In DNA, the CDR3 is TGTGCCAGCAGCTACCTCTTGGGAGGCAATGAGCAGTTCTTC.

This clonotype was seen more than once but under ten times. The rearrangement joins TRBV7-6 to TRBJ2-7; 11 positions match TRBD2. This CDR3 is built from 16 residues. The J segment lost 0 bases and the V segment lost 1 base, leaving 2 bases of the junction unmatched. Germline values: CDR1 SGHVS, CDR2 FNYEAQ. CDR3 sequence reads: CASSLGLAGLSYEQYF. CDR3 coding DNA: TGTGCCAGCAGCTTAGGACTAGCGGGACTCTCCTACGAGCAGTACTTC.

The gene calls are TRBV11-2 and TRBJ2-1; TRBD2 matches at 15 bases. CDR1 SGHAT and CDR2 FQNNGV come from the germline V gene. V gave up 8 bases and J gave up 0 bases; unmatched junction bases: 5. The CDR3 is made up of 17 amino acids. CDR3 nucleotides: TGTGCCAGCTATGGACTAGCGGGAGGGAGCTCCTACAATGAGCAGTTCTTC. Protein sequence: CASYGLAGGSSYNEQFF. The full variable domain, with the rest looked up from reference TRBV11-2 and TRBJ2-1, is EAGVAQSPRYKIIEKRQSVAFWCNPISGHATLYWYQQILGQGPKLLIQFQNNGVVDDSQLPKDRFSAERLKGVDSTLKIQPAKLEDSAVYLCASYGLAGGSSYNEQFFGPGTRLTVL.

The V gene is TRBV4-1, the J gene TRBJ2-1; TRBD1 might be the D (5 bases). The CDR3 contains 12 residues. The germline V gene has CDR1 MGHRA and CDR2 YSYEKL. V was pared by 4 bases and J by 9 bases, with 10 bases between. The CDR3 is CASSPQGGEQFF. As DNA, the CDR3 is TGCGCCAGCAGCCCCCAGGGTGGTGAGCAGTTCTTC.

The rearrangement joins TRBV4-1 to TRBJ1-5, with 7 bases lining up with TRBD1. CDR1 and CDR2 from the germline V gene are MGHRA and YSYEKL. Trimming at V came to 3 bases and at J to 4 bases, leaving 9 bases not matched to a gene. The CDR3 spans 16 residues. CDR3 bases: TGCGCCAGCAGCCAGGGAGACAGGGAGATTAATCAGCCCCAGCATTTT. Its protein product is CASSQGDREINQPQHF.

The V gene is TRBV13, the J gene TRBJ1-1; 7 bases agree with TRBD1. The CDR3 runs to 16 residues. Germline V gene lookup returns CDR1 PRHDT and CDR2 FYEKMQ (reference sequence). With 6 bases clipped from V and 0 bases from J, the junction kept 10 bases outside the gene matches. The CDR3 DNA reads as TGTGCCAGCAGTTCCAGGGGGACACATATGAACACTGAAGCTTTCTTT. Its protein is CASSSRGTHMNTEAFF.